This T cell receptor beta chain was identified during a study of breast tumors, draining lymph nodes, adjacent tissues. Study-level findings and limits: Luminal-like breast cancer showed significantly higher tumor–nontumor repertoire similarity than basal-like. Data fit most tumor T cells coming from lymph node, expanding in tumor. Tumors had less TCR diversity than lymph nodes, more than nontumor tissue.

TCRdb reanalysed the multiplex PCR reads using MiXCR and keeps one entry per CDR3 protein. Of some 65,000 distinct CDR3 sequences listed, roughly two fifths are singletons. Deletions cut 2 bases from V and 3 bases from J, with 8 bases between. CDR1 is SEHNR, CDR2 FQNEAQ, per germline (reference sequence). The CDR3 has 13 amino acids. As for this clonotype: Its antigen is still unknown.

Specimen: breast tumor tissue. This sequence originates from a female donor with breast cancer. Some clones in this sample may be carry-over from other donors' samples. This sequence joins TRBV7-9 and TRBJ2-7; D is ambiguous. Here the CDR3 reads CASSLNSFYEQYF. The CDR3 DNA reads TGTGCCAGCAGCTTAAACTCCTTCTACGAGCAGTACTTC.